These T cell receptor beta chains were read from a single sample in a study of response to subunit inactivated influenza vaccine. In TCRdb, the RT-PCR reads were re-called with MiXCR into one record per CDR3 protein. The table has 550,000 to 800,000 distinct CDR3 sequences, approximately 15% seen once. The sequencing used PBMCs from blood, collected less than 15 days before vaccination. These receptors were collected from a man between 45 and 60 years old who received an inactivated influenza vaccine. Each CDR3 is given with its conserved first and last residue. A D gene is named only where the DNA matches it firmly. Not all rows give a size; the values are once, few, many and, for expanded clones, a class.

len | j_gene | v_gene | abundance | d_gene | CDR3aa | CDR3nt
14 | TRBJ2-7 | TRBV20-1 | - | TRBD2 | CSARGGGTSYEQYF | TGCAGTGCTAGAGGGGGGGGGACCTCCTACGAGCAGTACTTC
16 | TRBJ2-1 | TRBV15 | - | - | CATSLSRLRAYNEQFF | TGTGCCACCAGCCTTTCCCGATTAAGAGCTTACAATGAGCAGTTCTTC
11 | TRBJ2-7 | TRBV3-1 | - | - | CASSGGTRQYF | TGTGCCAGCAGCGGAGGGACAAGGCAGTACTTC
14 | TRBJ2-5 | TRBV7-9 | few | - | CASSLDISQETQYF | TGTGCCAGCAGCTTAGACATCTCCCAAGAGACCCAGTACTTC
19 | TRBJ2-2 | TRBV9 | many | TRBD2 | CASSASGTSGYSNTGELFF | TGTGCCAGCAGCGCCTCCGGGACTAGCGGTTATTCGAACACCGGGGAGCTGTTTTTT
13 | TRBJ2-1 | TRBV5-4 | - | - | CASSLDEMNEQFF | TGTGCCAGCAGCTTGGATGAGATGAATGAGCAGTTCTTC
13 | TRBJ2-7 | TRBV3-1 | - | - | CASSQDPGAGRYF | TGTGCCAGCAGCCAAGATCCCGGGGCAGGGAGGTACTTC
19 | TRBJ2-7 | TRBV2 | - | TRBD1 | CTSSKTGGRAPNFGYEQYF | TGTACCAGCAGTAAAACAGGGGGCAGGGCACCCAATTTCGGCTACGAGCAGTACTTC
14 | TRBJ2-1 | TRBV29-1 | many | - | CSVGNDISYNEQFF | TGCAGCGTTGGAAATGACATCTCCTACAATGAGCAGTTCTTC
15 | TRBJ2-7 | TRBV7-2 | few | TRBD1 | CASSLAGQVPSEQYF | TGTGCCAGCAGCTTAGCGGGACAGGTCCCTTCCGAGCAGTACTTC
16 | TRBJ2-6 | TRBV24-1 | few | TRBD1 | CATSDRQGAGANVLTF | TGTGCCACCAGTGATCGACAGGGGGCTGGGGCCAACGTCCTGACTTTC
15 | TRBJ2-1 | TRBV10-3 | - | TRBD2 | CATTGLAARRNEQFF | TGTGCCACCACGGGACTAGCGGCAAGGAGGAATGAGCAGTTCTTC
15 | TRBJ1-1 | TRBV7-2 | few | - | CASSLEGRRNTEAFF | TGTGCCAGCAGCTTAGAGGGCAGGCGGAACACTGAAGCTTTCTTT
16 | TRBJ2-2 | TRBV18 | many | TRBD1 | CASSPFDRGGTGELFF | TGTGCCAGCTCACCATTCGACAGGGGAGGAACCGGGGAGCTGTTTTTT